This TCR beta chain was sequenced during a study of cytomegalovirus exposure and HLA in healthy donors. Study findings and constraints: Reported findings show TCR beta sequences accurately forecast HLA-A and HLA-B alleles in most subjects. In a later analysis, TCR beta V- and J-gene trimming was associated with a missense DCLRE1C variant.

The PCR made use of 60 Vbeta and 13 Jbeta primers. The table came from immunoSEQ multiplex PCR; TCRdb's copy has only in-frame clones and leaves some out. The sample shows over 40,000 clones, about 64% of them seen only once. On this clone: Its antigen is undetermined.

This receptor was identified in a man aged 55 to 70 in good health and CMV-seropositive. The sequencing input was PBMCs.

CDR3 residues: CASSRTSALGAKNIQYF. Here the CDR3 DNA reads TGTGCCAGCAGCAGGACTAGCGCGTTGGGCGCCAAAAACATTCAGTACTTC. The V and J genes are TRBV5-6 and TRBJ2-4, with 9 bases that match TRBD2. V gave up 4 bases and J gave up 1 base; unmatched junction bases: 9. Per germline, CDR1 SGHDT and CDR2 YYEEEE. The CDR3 sequence is 17 residues long.